This T cell receptor (beta chain) was observed in a study of OX40 agonist ivuxolimab in advanced cancers. Across the whole study: Patients with hepatocellular carcinoma, melanoma, renal cell or head and neck cancer made up the dose-escalation patients.

After removal of 6 bases from V and 8 bases from J, the junction contained 7 bases not matched to a gene. Per germline, CDR1 MNHNS and CDR2 SASEGT. This CDR3 has 13 residues. Study-wide findings and caveats: The study found that CD8+ T cells averaged more expanded clones than CD4+.

Generated by immunoSEQ multiplex PCR, the TCRdb table keeps only in-frame clones and is missing some. This sample has 55,000 to 70,000 clones, with approximately 86% found just once. This clone occurred once. Its antigen is undetermined. V and J are TRBV6-1 and TRBJ1-2; TRBD1 matches 9 bases. The source of this sequence is an adult with an advanced solid tumor such as melanoma, head and neck, liver or kidney cancer. Sequences were derived from CD4+ or CD8+ T cells sorted from blood, sampled in a trial of the OX40 agonist ivuxolimab. CDR3 DNA: TGTGCCAGCAGGGAAACAGGGGGCAACGGCTACACCTTC. This encodes CASRETGGNGYTF.